One sample yielded the 25 T cell receptor beta chains listed below, sequenced in a study of OX40 agonist ivuxolimab in advanced cancers. Sequenced by immunoSEQ multiplex PCR; TCRdb stores in-frame clones only, minus some. This sample yields 95,000 to 100,000 clones, of which roughly 80% are seen a single time; roughly 1.6% belongs to the top ten. The sample was CD4+ or CD8+ T cells sorted from blood, taken in a trial of the OX40 agonist ivuxolimab. The source is an adult with an advanced solid tumor such as melanoma, head and neck, liver or kidney cancer.

The chain uses TRBV7-2 and TRBJ2-7; D gene uncertain. Between the trimmed V and J ends, which lost 0 bases and 3 bases, there was a span of 9 bases. This CDR3 spans 14 amino acids. Germline V lookup: CDR1 SGHTA, CDR2 FQGNSA. In DNA form, the CDR3 reads TGTGCCAGCAGCTTAGCAAGATCCTACTACGAGCAGTACTTC. The encoded protein is CASSLARSYYEQYF.

The genes are TRBV7-3 and TRBJ2-3, with 11 bases fitting TRBD2. The trim removed 5 bases at V and 0 bases at J, leaving 10 bases unmatched. CDR3 length: 18 amino acids. CDR1 and CDR2 from the germline V gene are SGHTA and FQGTGA. CDR3 DNA sequence: TGTGCCAGCAGCAGACTAGCGGGGAGGCCAGGGAGCACAGATACGCAGTATTTT. Protein: CASSRLAGRPGSTDTQYF.

This clone appeared once. As DNA, the CDR3 is TGTGCCAGCAGGCTCACAGATACGCAGTATTTT. Translated: CASRLTDTQYF. The chain couples TRBV7-2 to TRBJ2-3, with unresolved D. The CDR3 spans 11 residues. V was clipped by 6 bases and J by 2 bases, with 3 bases between them. Germline-derived CDR1 and CDR2 are SGHTA and FQGNSA.

This chain links TRBV28 with TRBJ1-1, with TRBD1 matching 7 bases. Losses at the gene ends were 6 bases for V and 4 bases for J; bases not matched to a gene: 11. The length of the CDR3 is 15 residues. Looked up from germline, CDR1 is MDHEN and CDR2 is SYDVKM. CDR3 sequence reads: CASSRLQGRGTEAFF. The CDR3 DNA follows: TGTGCCAGCAGCCGATTACAGGGGAGGGGCACTGAAGCTTTCTTT. Full variable domain (rest looked up from reference TRBV28 and TRBJ1-1): DVKVTQSSRYLVKRTGEKVFLECVQDMDHENMFWYRQDPGLGLRLIYFSYDVKMKEKGDIPEGYSVSREKKERFSLILESASTNQTSMYLCASSRLQGRGTEAFFGQGTRLTVV.

The chain couples TRBV28 to TRBJ2-5; maybe TRBD1 (5 bases). The CDR3 sequence is 15 residues long. V lost 5 bases, J lost 2 bases, and 15 bases lay in between. Germline CDR1 and CDR2: MDHEN and SYDVKM. Here the CDR3 DNA reads TGTGCCAGCAGTCCTCAGGGATTGGGGCAAGAGACCCAGTACTTC. Translation gives CASSPQGLGQETQYF.

The rearrangement links TRBV18 to TRBJ2-1; D is undetermined. Trimming shortened V by 2 bases and J by 7 bases, and 9 bases separated the two germline ends. The CDR3 totals 13 residues. The germline CDR1 and CDR2 sequences are KGHSH and LQKENI. CDR3 nucleotides: TGTGCCAGCTCACCAAACGCTCGAAATGAGCAGTTCTTC. Protein: CASSPNARNEQFF.

The J gene is TRBJ2-3, the V gene TRBV27; a weak D match, TRBD1 (5 bases). V lost 2 bases and J 1 base, leaving 10 bases between the germline ends. The CDR3 consists of 15 residues. Germline CDR1 MNHEY, CDR2 SMNVEV (reference sequence). The chain's CDR3 is CASSLRGWGTDTQYF. CDR3 DNA sequence: TGTGCCAGCAGTTTAAGGGGATGGGGCACAGATACGCAGTATTTT.

This clone was counted a single time. The chain employs TRBV6-1 and TRBJ2-2; possible D gene TRBD2, 5 bases. In germline, CDR1 is MNHNS, CDR2 SASEGT. There are 14 residues in the CDR3. V was pared by 3 bases and J by 6 bases, with 11 bases between. This CDR3 is CASSDLLGAGELFF. CDR3 coding DNA: TGTGCCAGCAGTGATCTCTTGGGAGCCGGGGAGCTGTTTTTT.

V usage is TRBV30 and J usage is TRBJ2-2; D ambiguous. This CDR3 region has 14 residues. CDR1 GTSNPN and CDR2 SVGIG come from the germline V gene (reference sequence). The V gene lost 1 base and the J gene lost 1 base, with 7 bases spanning the gap. The CDR3: CAWSGPMNTGELFF. The CDR3, as DNA: TGTGCCTGGAGTGGGCCGATGAACACCGGGGAGCTGTTTTTT. The full variable domain, with the rest looked up from reference TRBV30 and TRBJ2-2, is SQTIHQWPATLVQPVGSPLSLECTVEGTSNPNLYWYRQAAGRGLQLLFYSVGIGQISSEVPQNLSASRPQDRQFILSSKKLLLSDSGFYLCAWSGPMNTGELFFGEGSRLTVL.

This chain links TRBV4-3 with TRBJ1-4; D gene unclear. CDR3 size: 15 residues. Trimming took 3 bases from V and 5 from J, leaving 13 bases between them. Germline-derived CDR1 and CDR2 are LGHNA and YSLEER. The CDR3 region is CASSQSRGLNEKLFF. The CDR3 DNA follows: TGCGCCAGCAGCCAGTCCCGAGGTTTAAATGAAAAACTGTTTTTT.

The chain links TRBV2 to TRBJ2-5; 8 bases map to TRBD1. With 5 bases clipped from V and 2 bases from J, the junction kept 1 base outside the gene matches. The germline V gene has CDR1 SNHLY and CDR2 FYNNEI. The CDR3 is 13 amino acids. DNA of the CDR3: TGTGCCAGCAGTCGACAGGGGCAAGAGACCCAGTACTTC. This translates into CASSRQGQETQYF.

The V and J genes are TRBV7-3 and TRBJ2-2; D may be TRBD1 (5 bases). Germline-derived CDR1 and CDR2 are SGHTA and FQGTGA. V shed 3 bases and J shed 3 bases, with 8 bases lying between them. This CDR3 comprises 14 residues. The CDR3 loop reads CASSLFRDTGELFF. CDR3 bases: TGTGCCAGCAGCTTGTTCAGGGACACCGGGGAGCTGTTTTTT.

The J gene is TRBJ2-1, the V gene TRBV28; 8 bases match TRBD2. With 4 bases clipped from V and 6 bases from J, the junction kept 8 bases outside the gene matches. Looked up from germline, CDR1 is MDHEN and CDR2 is SYDVKM. The length of the CDR3 is 15 residues. The CDR3 is CASSWASGGTNEQFF. In nucleotides, the CDR3 is TGTGCCAGCAGTTGGGCGAGCGGGGGAACCAATGAGCAGTTCTTC.

V is TRBV18 and J is TRBJ2-7, with D possibly being TRBD1 (5 bases). Germline CDR1 KGHSH, CDR2 LQKENI. Trimming pared 4 bases from V and 0 bases from J, leaving 16 bases between. This CDR3 has 16 residues. CDR3: CASSHPTVWGSYEQYF. The CDR3 DNA sequence: TGTGCCAGCTCACATCCGACAGTGTGGGGCTCCTACGAGCAGTACTTC.

This chain links TRBV7-3 with TRBJ1-6; D perhaps matches TRBD1 (5 bases). V was cut by 5 bases and J by 8 bases, with 13 bases left in between. The germline V gene encodes CDR1 SGHTA and CDR2 FQGTGA. The CDR3 totals 14 residues. CDR3 sequence: CASSLGHEDSPLHF. CDR3 nucleotides: TGTGCCAGCAGCCTTGGACACGAGGATTCACCCCTCCACTTT.

The chain joins TRBV4-2 to TRBJ2-2; perhaps TRBD1 as D (5 bases). Trimming shortened V by 0 bases and J by 3 bases, and 14 bases separated the two germline ends. Germline V gives CDR1 LGHNA, CDR2 YNFKEQ. The CDR3 runs 17 residues. The CDR3 DNA is TGTGCCAGCAGCCAAGATTATGCCAGGGTTTACACCGGGGAGCTGTTTTTT. Its protein product is CASSQDYARVYTGELFF.

The V call is TRBV10-3, the J call TRBJ2-7, with TRBD1 matching 8 bases. CDR1 ENHRY and CDR2 SYGVKD come from the germline V gene. The CDR3 length is 14 residues. V trimming: 8 bases; J trimming: 2 bases; junction bases outside the gene matches: 8. CDR3 amino acids: CAIGAGTGTYEQYF. The CDR3 nucleotides are TGTGCCATCGGTGCCGGGACAGGAACCTACGAGCAGTACTTC.

The chain employs TRBV7-9 and TRBJ2-7; the D gene could be TRBD1 or TRBD2 (7 bases each). CDR1 and CDR2 (germline): SEHNR, FQNEAQ (reference sequence). V was clipped by 6 bases and J by 3 bases, with 15 bases between them. There are 14 residues in the CDR3. CDR3 DNA sequence: TGTGCCAGCAGACCAGGGGGGGCCAGCTACGAGCAGTACTTC. Translated: CASRPGGASYEQYF.

The chain links TRBV27 to TRBJ1-6; 9 bases fit TRBD1. The CDR3 contains 17 residues. CDR1 is MNHEY and CDR2 is SMNVEV in the germline V gene (reference sequence). The V gene end was trimmed by 7 bases and the J gene end by 6 bases; junction bases not matched to a gene: 13. The DNA of the CDR3 is TGTGCCAGCAACTCCGGGACAGGGCTTTCTGGTAATTCACCCCTCCACTTT. This encodes CASNSGTGLSGNSPLHF.

In its sample, this clone was seen once. The chain couples TRBV19 to TRBJ1-2; D ambiguous. Deletions cut 4 bases from V and 4 bases from J, with 13 bases between. Germline CDR1 LNHDA, CDR2 SQIVND (reference sequence). The CDR3 length is 14 residues. The CDR3 loop reads CASSKDLSSYGYTF. The CDR3 coding sequence is TGTGCCAGTAGTAAGGACTTATCGTCCTATGGCTACACCTTC.

The chain couples TRBV7-9 to TRBJ2-7; unclear D gene. Germline-derived CDR1 and CDR2 are SEHNR and FQNEAQ (reference sequence). The V gene lost 2 bases and the J gene lost 0 bases, with 11 bases spanning the gap. The CDR3 runs 15 residues. CDR3 in amino acids: CASSLSVRSSYEQYF. DNA for the CDR3: TGTGCCAGCAGCTTAAGTGTCAGGAGCTCCTACGAGCAGTACTTC.

The gene calls are TRBV6-5 and TRBJ2-7, with D possibly TRBD1 on 5 matching bases. The ends were cut back, 4 bases at V and 5 bases at J, with 18 bases in the middle. CDR1 is MNHEY and CDR2 is SVGAGI in the germline V gene. This CDR3 contains 15 residues. The CDR3: CASSWAGIGRDEQYF. The CDR3 coding sequence is TGTGCCAGCAGTTGGGCAGGGATCGGAAGGGACGAGCAGTACTTC.

This rearrangement joins TRBV7-9 to TRBJ2-7; 8 bases fit TRBD1. Per the germline V gene, CDR1 is SEHNR and CDR2 is FQNEAQ (reference sequence). This CDR3 is 16 amino acids long. The trim removed 5 bases at V and 2 bases at J, leaving 11 bases unmatched. The CDR3 bases are TGTGCCAGCAGCCTAGACAGGGGCGGTTCTCCCTACGAGCAGTACTTC. This translates into CASSLDRGGSPYEQYF.

The chain carries TRBV6-5 and TRBJ2-2; a possible D gene is TRBD2 (6 bases). Germline CDR1 and CDR2: MNHEY and SVGAGI. Trimming left V 2 bases short and J 5 bases short, with 9 bases between. This CDR3 spans 14 amino acids. CDR3 amino acids: CASSYGTLTGELFF. The CDR3 nucleotides are TGTGCCAGCAGTTACGGGACTTTAACCGGGGAGCTGTTTTTT.

The chain joins TRBV25-1 to TRBJ2-1; 9 positions match TRBD2. This CDR3 has 15 residues. Looked up from germline, CDR1 is MGHDK and CDR2 is SYGVNS. Trimming removed 3 bases from V and 0 bases from J; junction bases left unmatched: 0. As DNA, the CDR3 is TGTGCCAGCAGTGAGCGGGGGGGCTCCTACAATGAGCAGTTCTTC. As protein: CASSERGGSYNEQFF.